The 27 T cell receptor beta chains in this list originate from one sample, sequenced in a study of cytomegalovirus exposure and HLA in healthy donors. The PCR made use of 60 Vbeta and 13 Jbeta primers. The data were produced by immunoSEQ multiplex PCR, yet TCRdb's version contains in-frame clones alone and is incomplete. Here the sample spans about 170,000 clones, about 79% being singletons. Sequencing input: PBMCs. The receptors stem from a female donor in good health and CMV-seronegative.

This clone appeared once. This chain joins TRBV7-2 and TRBJ2-1, with D possibly matching TRBD2 (5 bases). Trimming left V 4 bases short and J 6 bases short, with 13 bases between. The CDR3 sequence is 14 residues long. Germline CDR1 reads SGHTA; CDR2 reads FQGNSA. The CDR3 sequence is CASSSGNWGNEQFF. Written as DNA, the CDR3 is TGTGCCAGCAGCTCGGGGAATTGGGGCAATGAGCAGTTCTTC.

The chain is built from TRBV2 and TRBJ1-1; no clear D gene. Looked up from germline, CDR1 is SNHLY and CDR2 is FYNNEI. V dropped 10 bases and J dropped 4 bases, with 28 bases sitting between them. The CDR3 is 17 amino acids. In DNA, the CDR3 is TGTGCCACAACGTCCAGAGGGCCTCTTCTTAAGAGCACTGAAGCTTTCTTT. Its translation: CATTSRGPLLKSTEAFF.

V and J are TRBV2 and TRBJ1-5, with a tentative D call TRBD1 (5 bases). Trimming stripped 4 bases from V and 6 bases from J, with 13 bases between. The CDR3 length is 14 residues. The germline V gene has CDR1 SNHLY and CDR2 FYNNEI. This chain's CDR3 is CASSVGIGGQPQHF. The CDR3 nucleotides are TGTGCCAGCAGTGTGGGAATCGGGGGTCAGCCCCAGCATTTT. The full variable domain, completed using reference TRBV2 and TRBJ1-5, is EPEVTQTPSHQVTQMGQEVILRCVPISNHLYFYWYRQILGQKVEFLVSFYNNEISEKSEIFDDQFSVERPDGSNFTLKIRSTKLEDSAMYFCASSVGIGGQPQHFGDGTRLSIL.

The chain joins TRBV2 to TRBJ2-2, with a weak D call TRBD1 (5 bases). Trimming left V 9 bases short and J 7 bases short, with 12 bases between. Germline CDR1 SNHLY, CDR2 FYNNEI. The CDR3 totals 12 residues. CDR3 DNA sequence: TGTGCCAGTAGGGGAATGGGCGGGGAGCTGTTTTTT. Encoded protein: CASRGMGGELFF. Complete variable domain (other parts from reference TRBV2 and TRBJ2-2): EPEVTQTPSHQVTQMGQEVILRCVPISNHLYFYWYRQILGQKVEFLVSFYNNEISEKSEIFDDQFSVERPDGSNFTLKIRSTKLEDSAMYFCASRGMGGELFFGEGSRLTVL.

The CDR3 DNA sequence: TGTGCCAGCTCACACAATCCGGGACAGGGATTTTACAATGAGCAGTTCTTC. Protein sequence: CASSHNPGQGFYNEQFF. V and J are TRBV18 and TRBJ2-1; 9 nucleotides match TRBD1. Germline trimming cut 4 bases from V and 4 bases from J; bases unmatched to any gene: 11. The CDR3 spans 17 residues. Germline CDR1 KGHSH, CDR2 LQKENI.

This clone was detected only a few times. J is TRBJ1-2 and V is TRBV7-9; 7 bases line up with TRBD1. Germline assignment: CDR1 SEHNR and CDR2 FQNEAQ (reference sequence). The CDR3 length is 15 residues. V lost 5 bases, J lost 5 bases, and 11 bases stayed unmatched. CDR3 protein: CASSPPGQPPYGYTF. CDR3 coding DNA: TGTGCCAGCAGCCCCCCGGGACAGCCGCCTTATGGCTACACCTTC.

This sequence joins TRBV10-3 and TRBJ2-5, with D perhaps matching TRBD1 (6 bases). CDR3 size: 12 residues. Germline V CDR1 and CDR2: ENHRY, SYGVKD. V was pared by 4 bases and J by 9 bases, with 12 bases between. CDR3 DNA sequence: TGTGCCATCAGTGGGGACAACTGGGCCCAGTACTTC. Its protein product is CAISGDNWAQYF.

The V gene is TRBV5-1, the J gene TRBJ2-2, with 8 bases identical to TRBD2. From germline, CDR1 is SGHRS and CDR2 YFSETQ. The trim removed 4 bases at V and 5 bases at J, leaving 10 bases unmatched. This CDR3 spans 16 amino acids. CDR3 DNA sequence: TGCGCCAGCAGCCCCTACGGGGGGGCGGCGACCGGGGAGCTGTTTTTT. It yields the protein CASSPYGGAATGELFF.

J is TRBJ2-7 and V is TRBV21-1; the table gives TRBD1 as D, unverified against the DNA. TRBV21-1 corresponds to a pseudogene. There are 12 residues in the CDR3. CDR3 in DNA: TGTGCCAGCAGCAGCCAACAGGGCCTGGGGTACTTC. Its protein product is CASSSQQGLGYF.

The chain recombines TRBV4-2 with TRBJ2-7; the D gene is possibly TRBD1 (6 bases). Germline V gene lookup returns CDR1 LGHNA and CDR2 YNFKEQ. Trimming removed 0 bases from V and 4 bases from J, with 10 bases in between. The length of the CDR3 is 14 residues. The CDR3 bases are TGTGCCAGCAGCCAAGAGGGGACATCATACGAGCAGTACTTC. Amino acid sequence: CASSQEGTSYEQYF.

The V gene is TRBV27, the J gene TRBJ1-3, with 9 bases matching TRBD1. This CDR3 region has 19 residues. The V segment lost 7 bases and the J segment 4 bases; nucleotides outside the gene matches: 20. Germline V lookup: CDR1 MNHEY, CDR2 SMNVEV (reference sequence). CDR3 DNA sequence: TGTGCCAGCACCCCTTTTGGGAGACCGGACAGGGGAGGAGGAAACACCATATATTTT. Its protein product is CASTPFGRPDRGGGNTIYF.

The rearrangement joins TRBV6-5 to TRBJ2-7; TRBD1 aligns across 7 bases. The CDR3 sequence is 15 residues long. CDR1 and CDR2 (germline): MNHEY, SVGAGI. Losses at the gene ends were 0 bases for V and 3 bases for J; bases not matched to a gene: 5. CDR3 nucleotide sequence: TGTGCCAGCAGTTACTCGACCAGACAGGGCTACGAGCAGTACTTC. Translated: CASSYSTRQGYEQYF.

The rearrangement uses TRBV6-5 and TRBJ1-4; D is undetermined. Germline CDR1 MNHEY, CDR2 SVGAGI. The CDR3 extends over 16 amino acids. V lost 0 bases, J lost 2 bases, and 10 bases lay in between. DNA for the CDR3: TGTGCCAGCAGTTACTCGCCGGGCGGGACTAATGAAAAACTGTTTTTT. Its translation: CASSYSPGGTNEKLFF.

V gene TRBV6-5 combines with J gene TRBJ1-2; no clear D gene. CDR3 size: 15 residues. Trimming cost V 2 bases and J 2 bases, with 12 bases left between them. Germline V gives CDR1 MNHEY, CDR2 SVGAGI. The CDR3 loop reads CASSYRGSGNYGYTF. DNA of the CDR3: TGTGCCAGCAGTTACAGAGGATCGGGGAACTATGGCTACACCTTC.

The V gene is TRBV5-1, the J gene TRBJ2-3, with 7 nucleotides matching TRBD2. This CDR3 spans 17 amino acids. Germline V gives CDR1 SGHRS, CDR2 YFSETQ. J lost 2 bases, V lost 1 base, and 10 bases had no gene match. The CDR3 DNA is TGCGCCAGCAGCTTGTTGGGCCAGCGGGGCTACACAGATACGCAGTATTTT. It encodes CASSLLGQRGYTDTQYF.

This sequence joins TRBV25-1 and TRBJ2-3; 7 bases are shared with TRBD2. The germline V gene encodes CDR1 MGHDK and CDR2 SYGVNS. Trimming at V came to 4 bases and at J to 0 bases, leaving 10 bases not matched to a gene. The CDR3 spans 17 residues. The CDR3 protein is CASSVSGRDPSTDTQYF. The CDR3 bases are TGTGCCAGCAGTGTATCGGGGAGGGACCCTAGCACAGATACGCAGTATTTT.

The V gene is TRBV5-4, the J gene TRBJ2-5; no clear D. Germline CDR1 reads SGHNT; CDR2 reads YYREEE (reference sequence). The V gene lost 2 bases and the J gene lost 1 base, with 6 bases spanning the gap. The CDR3 covers 13 residues. The CDR3 DNA reads TGTGCCAGCAGCTTACAGCCCCAAGAGACCCAGTACTTC. It encodes CASSLQPQETQYF.

There are a few counts of this clone. This chain links TRBV7-2 with TRBJ2-2; D perhaps matches TRBD2 (5 bases). The CDR3 is 15 amino acids. The V gene lost 1 base and the J gene lost 6 bases, with 12 bases spanning the gap. Germline V gives CDR1 SGHTA, CDR2 FQGNSA. The CDR3 DNA is TGTGCCAGCAGCTTAGGAACGCTAGCCGCCGGGGAGCTGTTTTTT. This encodes CASSLGTLAAGELFF.

In this sample, this clone turned up once. The J gene is TRBJ2-7, the V gene TRBV4-2, with 11 positions matching TRBD1. The J segment lost 2 bases and the V segment lost 2 bases, leaving 2 bases of the junction unmatched. From germline, CDR1 is LGHNA and CDR2 YNFKEQ. The CDR3 consists of 15 residues. The CDR3 DNA reads TGTGCCAGCAGCCAACGGACAGGGGGCCCCTACGAGCAGTACTTC. This codes for CASSQRTGGPYEQYF.

As for this clone: A read error may produce the germline difference seen at one junction end. The rearrangement joins TRBV13 to TRBJ2-6, with 8 bases aligning to TRBD2. Per the germline V gene, CDR1 is PRHDT and CDR2 is FYEKMQ (reference sequence). This CDR3 comprises 19 residues. This CDR3 is CASSLEGLGGGSGANGLTF. The CDR3 DNA follows: TGTGCCAGCAGCTTAGAAGGGTTAGGCGGGGGGTCTGGGGCCAACGGCCTGACTTTC.

The chain is built from TRBV7-8 and TRBJ1-4, with D unclear. CDR3 length: 16 amino acids. With 0 bases removed from V and 8 bases from J, the gap between germline ends came to 16 bases. The germline V gene encodes CDR1 SGHVS and CDR2 FQNEAQ. In nucleotides, the CDR3 is TGTGCCAGCAGCTTAGCTTCACGGCAGGCCCCAGAAAAACTGTTTTTT. It is translated as CASSLASRQAPEKLFF.

The chain joins TRBV27 to TRBJ2-2; 7 bases map to TRBD1. With 5 bases clipped from V and 5 bases from J, the junction kept 8 bases outside the gene matches. This CDR3 region has 15 residues. The germline gives CDR1 MNHEY, CDR2 SMNVEV (reference sequence). CDR3 nucleotides: TGTGCCAGCAGTCCACGACAGGGTAGGACCGGGGAGCTGTTTTTT. Translated, it gives CASSPRQGRTGELFF.

A remark on this clone: At one end the junction does not follow the germline gene, possibly because of a read error. CDR3 amino acids: CVSSQASRGGYEQYF. In DNA form, the CDR3 reads TGCGTCAGCAGCCAAGCGTCCAGGGGCGGGTACGAGCAGTACTTC. The chain joins TRBV4-3 to TRBJ2-7; D may be TRBD1 (6 bases). This CDR3 comprises 15 residues. Germline V gives CDR1 LGHNA, CDR2 YSLEER.

The rearrangement uses TRBV7-8 and TRBJ1-2, with 11 bases identical to TRBD1. The germline V gene has CDR1 SGHVS and CDR2 FQNEAQ. Losses at the gene ends were 2 bases for V and 7 bases for J; bases not matched to a gene: 6. The CDR3 has 15 residues. The CDR3 DNA is TGTGCCAGCAGCTTATTGGACAGGGGGCCTAGTGGCTACACCTTC. This encodes CASSLLDRGPSGYTF.

The count of this clone is one. The V call is TRBV2, the J call TRBJ2-3, with 10 bases aligning to TRBD2. Germline CDR1 and CDR2: SNHLY and FYNNEI. This CDR3 is 15 amino acids long. V gave up 5 bases and J gave up 4 bases; unmatched junction bases: 6. The CDR3 reads CASSPGLAFADTQYF. In nucleotides, the CDR3 is TGTGCCAGCAGTCCGGGACTAGCGTTCGCAGATACGCAGTATTTT.

The chain joins TRBV7-6 to TRBJ2-3; a weak D match, TRBD2 (6 bases). The germline CDR1 and CDR2 sequences are SGHVS and FNYEAQ. V dropped 4 bases and J dropped 4 bases, with 9 bases sitting between them. The CDR3 contains 13 residues. The CDR3 reads CASSSPGADTQYF. CDR3 DNA: TGTGCCAGCAGCTCCCCGGGGGCAGATACGCAGTATTTT.

CDR3 nucleotide sequence: TGCGCCAGCAGCTTGCGACAGCTTGACTATGGCTACACCTTC. As protein: CASSLRQLDYGYTF. V is TRBV5-1 and J is TRBJ1-2; tentatively, D is TRBD1 (5 bases). CDR1 SGHRS and CDR2 YFSETQ come from the germline V gene. Trimming took off 1 base at V and 3 bases at J, with 10 bases between the two ends. CDR3 length: 14 amino acids. The variable domain in full, with the rest retrieved from reference TRBV5-1 and TRBJ1-2, is KAGVTQTPRYLIKTRGQQVTLSCSPISGHRSVSWYQQTPGQGLQFLFEYFSETQRNKGNFPGRFSGRQFSNSRSEMNVSTLELGDSALYLCASSLRQLDYGYTFGSGTRLTVV.